The 31 T cell receptor beta chains below were found in one sample sequenced in a study of regulatory T cells in long-lasting Graves disease. Building the TCR beta libraries relied on iRepertoire HTBI primers, and CDR3 regions underwent Arm-PCR. A single record per CDR3 protein comes from TCRdb applying MiXCR to the multiplex PCR reads. Of around 450,000 distinct CDR3 sequences listed, 15% are singletons. Time point indicated: newly diagnosed GD, antithyroid drugs for less than 3 months. PBMC RNA was the source of the TCR library. The same data also contributed to another study, on T cells in Graves' hyperthyroidism and ophthalmopathy.

Sequencing was performed on peripheral blood mononuclear cells (PBMCs), taken at new diagnosis, from a patient treated with antithyroid drugs. The origin of the receptors is a woman aged 40-49 years with Graves disease.

Only a few counts were recorded for this clonotype. V usage is TRBV9 and J usage is TRBJ2-5; perhaps D is TRBD1 or TRBD2 (5 bases each). CDR3 size: 15 residues. Germline CDR1 and CDR2: SGDLS and YYNGEE. Trimming removed 1 base from V and 3 bases from J, with 13 bases in between. The chain's CDR3 is CASSVHARGEETQYF. The CDR3 DNA is TGTGCCAGCAGCGTACATGCGAGAGGGGAAGAGACCCAGTACTTC.

This clonotype turned up a few times. The gene calls are TRBV18 and TRBJ1-6, with 7 nucleotides matching TRBD1. V was clipped by 4 bases and J by 10 bases; unmatched bases: 10. CDR3 length: 15 amino acids. Looked up from germline, CDR1 is KGHSH and CDR2 is LQKENI. CDR3 nucleotides: TGTGCCAGCTCACTACAGGGGTCTTCGGGGTCACCCCTCCACTTT. Protein sequence: CASSLQGSSGSPLHF.

This clonotype occurred many times. V is TRBV6-1 and J is TRBJ1-5, with TRBD1 identical over 7 bases. This CDR3 is 16 amino acids long. The germline gives CDR1 MNHNS, CDR2 SASEGT. The V and J ends lost 7 bases and 6 bases, in that order; junction bases with no gene match: 15. CDR3: CASIPMQTGIFQPQHF. CDR3 in DNA: TGTGCCAGCATCCCAATGCAGACAGGGATCTTTCAGCCCCAGCATTTT.

This clonotype was picked up a small number of times. Here the CDR3 DNA reads TGTGCCAGCAGCTTAGCGCTTGCTAGCGAGCTGTTTTTT. Translating it yields CASSLALASELFF. The J gene is TRBJ2-2, the V gene TRBV7-6; D is possibly TRBD2 (5 bases). This CDR3 comprises 13 residues. Trimming stripped 0 bases from V and 11 bases from J, with 10 bases between. CDR1 SGHVS and CDR2 FNYEAQ come from the germline V gene.

This clonotype has a count of ten or more. This chain joins TRBV10-3 and TRBJ2-1, with 10 bases identical to TRBD1. The CDR3 runs to 16 residues. Germline loops: CDR1 ENHRY, CDR2 SYGVKD. After removal of 0 bases from V and 9 bases from J, the junction contained 8 bases not matched to a gene. The CDR3, as DNA: TGTGCCATCAGTGAGTCGCTGACAGGGGGCAACGGTGAGCAGTTCTTC. This gives the protein CAISESLTGGNGEQFF.

The chain has TRBV5-4 and TRBJ1-3; 7 bases match TRBD1. Per the germline V gene, CDR1 is SGHNT and CDR2 is YYREEE (reference sequence). J lost 0 bases, V lost 4 bases, and 4 bases had no gene match. The CDR3 totals 15 residues. The CDR3 protein is CASSRQGYSGNTIYF. CDR3 in DNA: TGTGCCAGCAGCAGACAGGGATACTCTGGAAACACCATATATTTT. The full variable domain, completed using reference TRBV5-4 and TRBJ1-3, is ETGVTQSPTHLIKTRGQQVTLRCSSQSGHNTVSWYQQALGQGPQFIFQYYREEENGRGNFPPRFSGLQFPNYSSELNVNALELDDSALYLCASSRQGYSGNTIYFGEGSWLTVV.

Many counts were recorded for this clonotype. The chain couples TRBV6-1 to TRBJ1-6; 9 bases fit TRBD1. This CDR3 region has 16 residues. J gave up 1 base and V 6 bases, and 4 bases lay outside the gene matches. Germline V CDR1 and CDR2: MNHNS, SASEGT. This CDR3 reads CASRPGQGSYNSPLHF. CDR3 coding DNA: TGTGCCAGCAGACCTGGACAGGGGTCCTATAATTCACCCCTCCACTTT.

This clonotype was seen ten or more times. The V gene is TRBV28, the J gene TRBJ2-1; the match to TRBD2 covers 8 bases. Germline V lookup: CDR1 MDHEN, CDR2 SYDVKM. Trimming at V came to 2 bases and at J to 2 bases, leaving 5 bases not matched to a gene. The CDR3 spans 16 residues. The CDR3 reads CASSLRREAAYNEQFF. CDR3 nucleotide sequence: TGTGCCAGCAGTTTACGGCGGGAGGCCGCCTACAATGAGCAGTTCTTC.

The table lists this clonotype with many counts. This chain links TRBV3-1 with TRBJ1-1; D is unclear. This CDR3 is 14 amino acids long. Germline V gene sequence: CDR1 LGHDT, CDR2 YNNKEL (reference sequence). Trimming left V 5 bases short and J 1 base short, with 11 bases between. CDR3 in amino acids: CASSYSGPNTEAFF. The CDR3 DNA reads as TGTGCCAGCAGCTACAGTGGGCCGAACACTGAAGCTTTCTTT.

This clonotype was counted at least ten times. This CDR3 reads CASSLYSLAGYETQYF. The CDR3 DNA sequence: TGTGCCAGCAGCTTGTATTCGCTAGCGGGATACGAGACCCAGTACTTC. The chain combines TRBV7-8 with TRBJ2-5, with 9 bases that match TRBD2. The CDR3 extends over 16 amino acids. Germline V CDR1 and CDR2: SGHVS, FQNEAQ. V gave up 3 bases and J gave up 5 bases; unmatched junction bases: 10.

This clonotype was observed many times. The rearrangement links TRBV7-2 to TRBJ2-3; TRBD2 might be the D (5 bases). CDR1 is SGHTA, CDR2 FQGNSA, per germline. The V gene lost 4 bases and the J gene lost 2 bases, with 10 bases spanning the gap. The CDR3 is made up of 14 amino acids. The CDR3 protein is CASSWPGSTDTQYF. Here the CDR3 DNA reads TGTGCCAGCAGCTGGCCGGGATCCACAGATACGCAGTATTTT. Full variable domain (missing parts from reference TRBV7-2 and TRBJ2-3): GAGVSQSPSNKVTEKGKDVELRCDPISGHTALYWYRQSLGQGLEFLIYFQGNSAPDKSGLPSDRFSAERTGGSVSTLTIQRTQQEDSAVYLCASSWPGSTDTQYFGPGTRLTVL.

The chain couples TRBV20-1 to TRBJ2-1; D tentatively reads TRBD1 or TRBD2 (5 bases each). From germline, CDR1 is DFQATT and CDR2 SNEGSKA (reference sequence). With 4 bases removed from V and 6 bases from J, the gap between germline ends came to 10 bases. The CDR3 totals 12 residues. CDR3 amino acids: CSATRDGNEQFF. The CDR3 DNA reads TGCAGTGCTACTAGGGACGGCAATGAGCAGTTCTTC.

This clonotype has a count of ten or more. The J gene is TRBJ1-1, the V gene TRBV24-1, with 7 bases identical to TRBD1. The CDR3 covers 13 residues. Per germline, CDR1 KGHDR and CDR2 SFDVKD. V dropped 7 bases and J dropped 1; count of bases not matched to a gene: 2. CDR3 coding DNA: TGTGCCACCAGCGACAGGGAGAACACTGAAGCTTTCTTT. Protein product: CATSDRENTEAFF.

This sequence joins TRBV20-1 and TRBJ1-1; 7 bases agree with TRBD1. J gave up 2 bases and V 0 bases, and 9 bases lay outside the gene matches. The CDR3 spans 16 residues. Germline values: CDR1 DFQATT, CDR2 SNEGSKA (reference sequence). The CDR3 DNA sequence: TGCAGTGCTAGAGATAGTCTGACAGGGCGTAACACTGAAGCTTTCTTT. It yields the protein CSARDSLTGRNTEAFF.

In its sample, this clonotype was seen a few times. The chain links TRBV29-1 to TRBJ1-1; D remains unclear. V was pared by 3 bases and J by 11 bases, with 4 bases between. The CDR3 extends over 8 amino acids. The germline V gene has CDR1 SQVTM and CDR2 ANQGSEA. The CDR3 nucleotides are TGCAGCGTTGATGAGGCTTTCTTT. Its translation: CSVDEAFF.

CDR3 amino acids: CASSLGGSIRETQYF. The DNA for the CDR3 is TGCGCCAGCAGCTTGGGGGGGAGCATCAGAGAGACCCAGTACTTC. The rearrangement links TRBV5-1 to TRBJ2-5; D may correspond to TRBD1 or TRBD2 (5 bases each). The V gene's germline CDR1 is SGHRS and CDR2 YFSETQ. The CDR3 totals 15 residues. V was pared by 0 bases and J by 4 bases, with 13 bases between.

This clonotype was seen ten or more times. The chain has TRBV12-3 or TRBV12-4 and TRBJ2-7; TRBD2 might be the D (7 bases). Trimming took 6 bases from V and 4 from J, leaving 19 bases between them. The CDR3 runs 15 residues. The chain's CDR3 is CASRKTRGGEYEQYF. The CDR3 coding sequence is TGTGCCAGCAGAAAGACAAGGGGGGGGGAGTACGAGCAGTACTTC.

This clonotype was seen more than once but under ten times. The gene calls are TRBV27 and TRBJ1-1; D perhaps matches TRBD1 (5 bases). In germline, CDR1 is MNHEY, CDR2 SMNVEV (reference sequence). CDR3 size: 15 residues. The V end lost 4 bases, the J end lost 0 bases, and 12 bases lay between the germline ends. The CDR3: CASSSKEGMNTEAFF. Written as DNA, the CDR3 is TGTGCCAGCAGTTCTAAAGAGGGGATGAACACTGAAGCTTTCTTT.

In its sample, this clonotype was seen a few times. A much larger clone lies a single base off, so this may be a read error. The V call is TRBV28, the J call TRBJ2-5, with 8 bases identical to TRBD2. The junction had 7 bases not matched to a gene; V was cut back by 8 bases and J by 5 bases. The length of the CDR3 is 13 residues. In germline, CDR1 is MDHEN, CDR2 SYDVKM. In nucleotides, the CDR3 is TGTGCCAGCGGGGGCGGCGGGAGGGAGACCCAGTACTTC. Translation: CASGGGGRETQYF.

This clonotype showed up many times. The chain is built from TRBV5-1 and TRBJ2-1; a weak D match, TRBD1 (5 bases). V lost 3 bases and J lost 7, with 8 bases in between. The CDR3 has 12 amino acids. Germline assignment: CDR1 SGHRS and CDR2 YFSETQ. The CDR3 here is CASSWGENEQFF. In DNA form, the CDR3 reads TGCGCCAGCAGCTGGGGCGAGAATGAGCAGTTCTTC.

This clonotype has a handful of counts. This sequence joins TRBV20-1 and TRBJ2-1; TRBD2 agrees at 8 bases. This CDR3 comprises 15 residues. Germline values: CDR1 DFQATT, CDR2 SNEGSKA (reference sequence). Unmatched junction bases numbered 8, after V lost 3 bases and J lost 4 bases. The CDR3 loop reads CSARKPGLEYNEQFF. The CDR3 DNA reads as TGCAGTGCTAGGAAGCCGGGACTAGAGTACAATGAGCAGTTCTTC.

This clonotype was seen ten or more times. The V and J genes are TRBV18 and TRBJ2-2; D is ambiguous. V gave up 2 bases and J gave up 1 base, with 5 bases separating them. From germline, CDR1 is KGHSH and CDR2 LQKENI. This CDR3 region has 14 residues. DNA of the CDR3: TGTGCCAGCTCACCATCAGGGAACACCGGGGAGCTGTTTTTT. This codes for CASSPSGNTGELFF.

This clonotype was observed many times. This chain links TRBV3-1 with TRBJ1-5; D remains ambiguous. Trimming left V 6 bases short and J 2 bases short, with 5 bases between. In germline, CDR1 is LGHDT, CDR2 YNNKEL (reference sequence). This CDR3 region has 12 residues. CDR3 nucleotide sequence: TGTGCCAGCAGGACGGGCAATCAGCCCCAGCATTTT. It is translated as CASRTGNQPQHF.

This clonotype was observed many times. The conserved phenylalanine or tryptophan normally closing the CDR3 is absent here, so this likely arose from a read error. No DNA is shown, since the ends of the CDR3 on it are uncertain; the CDR3 is the one TCRdb lists. The chain uses TRBV7-9 and TRBJ2-1; the table's D call, TRBD1, was not checked against the DNA. Germline lookup yields CDR1 SEHNR and CDR2 FQNEAQ (reference sequence). The CDR3 is 12 amino acids in total, end residues counted. CDR3 amino acids: CASSLEQAPRAL.

This clonotype was counted only a few times. This sequence joins TRBV5-1 and TRBJ2-7, with 11 bases aligning to TRBD2. The CDR3 contains 15 residues. Looked up from germline, CDR1 is SGHRS and CDR2 is YFSETQ. V lost 4 bases and J lost 4; bases outside the gene matches: 7. The CDR3 DNA follows: TGCGCCAGCAGCCGTGGGGGACTAGCGGAGTACGAGCAGTACTTC. Translating it yields CASSRGGLAEYEQYF.

This clonotype was observed a handful of times. The chain has TRBV3-1 and TRBJ2-1, with 10 bases that match TRBD2. J was trimmed by 3 bases and V by 1 base; bases with no gene match: 6. CDR3 length: 17 residues. The germline CDR1 and CDR2 sequences are LGHDT and YNNKEL (reference sequence). For the CDR3, the DNA is TGTGCCAGCAGCCAAGGTGTAGCGGGAGGTGGCTACAATGAGCAGTTCTTC. It codes for CASSQGVAGGGYNEQFF.

This clonotype was counted a single time. The chain employs TRBV20-1 and TRBJ2-3; weak D call: TRBD2 (6 bases). The germline V gene encodes CDR1 DFQATT and CDR2 SNEGSKA (reference sequence). This CDR3 has 17 amino acids. V lost 5 bases and J 2 bases, leaving 23 bases between the germline ends. This chain's CDR3 is CSASQGTGLMYTDTQYF. The CDR3 region has the DNA TGCAGTGCTTCCCAAGGGACGGGACTCATGTACACAGATACGCAGTATTTT.

This clonotype was counted only a few times. A much larger clone lies one base from this, so it may be a read error. The V and J genes are TRBV7-3 and TRBJ2-5, with 9 bases fitting TRBD1. V gave up 7 bases and J gave up 4 bases; unmatched junction bases: 13. The length of the CDR3 is 16 residues. Germline values: CDR1 SGHTA, CDR2 FQGTGA. In nucleotides, the CDR3 is TGTGCCAGCAACCTATCCGGGACAGGGTTTGGAGAGACCCAGTACTTC. It specifies CASNLSGTGFGETQYF.

On this clonotype itself: Sequence at one end of the junction differs from germline and may be a read error. This rearrangement joins TRBV20-1 to TRBJ1-1, with D possibly TRBD1 on 5 matching bases. The length of the CDR3 is 13 residues. The germline gives CDR1 DFQATT, CDR2 SNEGSKA (reference sequence). CDR3 sequence reads: CSARRGQLTEASF. CDR3 nucleotide sequence: TGCAGTGCTAGGAGAGGACAACTCACTGAAGCTTCCTTT.

This clonotype was picked up many times. The chain employs TRBV12-5 and TRBJ1-1; D is perhaps TRBD1 (6 bases). Germline V gives CDR1 LGHNT, CDR2 FRNRAP. The ends were cut back, 7 bases at V and 0 bases at J, with 12 bases in the middle. This CDR3 spans 14 amino acids. The CDR3 sequence is CASATGQLNTEAFF. In nucleotides, the CDR3 is TGTGCTAGTGCTACCGGACAGTTGAACACTGAAGCTTTCTTT.

This clonotype was seen at least ten times. The chain uses TRBV28 and TRBJ2-3; 10 bases are a match to TRBD2. The CDR3 sequence is 16 residues long. Germline V gene lookup returns CDR1 MDHEN and CDR2 SYDVKM. V lost 1 base to trimming and J lost 3 bases; unmatched junction nucleotides: 4. The chain's CDR3 is CASSLFASGRTDTQYF. CDR3 DNA: TGTGCCAGCAGTTTATTCGCTAGCGGGAGAACAGATACGCAGTATTTT.